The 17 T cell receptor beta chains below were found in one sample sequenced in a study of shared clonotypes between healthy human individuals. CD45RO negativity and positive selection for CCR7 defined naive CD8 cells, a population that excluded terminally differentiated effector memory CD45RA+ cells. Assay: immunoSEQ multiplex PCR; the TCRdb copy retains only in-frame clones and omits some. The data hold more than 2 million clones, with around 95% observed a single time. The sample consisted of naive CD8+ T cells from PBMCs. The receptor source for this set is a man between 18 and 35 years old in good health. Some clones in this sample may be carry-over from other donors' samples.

The CDR3 DNA follows: TGCAGCGCCCTAGGAGGAGTTACTTACAATGAGCAGTTCTTC. Translation gives CSALGGVTYNEQFF. V usage is TRBV29-1 and J usage is TRBJ2-1; D perhaps matches TRBD2 (5 bases). V was trimmed by 7 bases and J by 4 bases, leaving 17 bases between them. Germline CDR1 is SQVTM and CDR2 is ANQGSEA. This CDR3 spans 14 amino acids.

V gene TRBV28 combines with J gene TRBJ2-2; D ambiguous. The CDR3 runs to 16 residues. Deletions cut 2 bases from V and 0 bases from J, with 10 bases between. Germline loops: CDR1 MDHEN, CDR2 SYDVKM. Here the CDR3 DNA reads TGTGCCAGCAGTTTAGGGCAGGACCCGAACACCGGGGAGCTGTTTTTT. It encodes CASSLGQDPNTGELFF. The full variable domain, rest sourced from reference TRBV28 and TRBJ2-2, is DVKVTQSSRYLVKRTGEKVFLECVQDMDHENMFWYRQDPGLGLRLIYFSYDVKMKEKGDIPEGYSVSREKKERFSLILESASTNQTSMYLCASSLGQDPNTGELFFGEGSRLTVL.

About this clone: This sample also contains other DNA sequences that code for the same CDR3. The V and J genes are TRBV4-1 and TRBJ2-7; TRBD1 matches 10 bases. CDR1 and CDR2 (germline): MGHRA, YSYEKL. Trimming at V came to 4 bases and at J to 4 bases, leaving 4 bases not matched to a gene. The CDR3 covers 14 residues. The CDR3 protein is CASSLRDRGYEQYF. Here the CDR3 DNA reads TGCGCCAGCAGCCTACGGGACAGGGGTTACGAGCAGTACTTC.

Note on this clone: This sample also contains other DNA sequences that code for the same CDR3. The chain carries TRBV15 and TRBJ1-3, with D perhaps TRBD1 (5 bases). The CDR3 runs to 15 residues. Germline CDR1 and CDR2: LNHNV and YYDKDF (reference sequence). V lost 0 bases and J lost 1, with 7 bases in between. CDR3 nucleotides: TGTGCCACCAGCAGAGATAGGGGTTCTGGAAACACCATATATTTT. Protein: CATSRDRGSGNTIYF.

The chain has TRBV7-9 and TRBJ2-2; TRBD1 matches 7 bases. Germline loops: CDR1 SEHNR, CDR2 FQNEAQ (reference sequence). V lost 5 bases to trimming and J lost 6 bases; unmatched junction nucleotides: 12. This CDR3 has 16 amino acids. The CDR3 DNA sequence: TGTGCCAGCAGCGGATCAAGACAGGGCTTCCCCGGGGAGCTGTTTTTT. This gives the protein CASSGSRQGFPGELFF.

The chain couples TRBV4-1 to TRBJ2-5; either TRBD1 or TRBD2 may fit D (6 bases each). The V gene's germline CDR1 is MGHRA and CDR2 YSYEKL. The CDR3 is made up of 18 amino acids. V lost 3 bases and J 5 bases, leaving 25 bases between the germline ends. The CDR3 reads CASSHFRGVIGGIETQYF. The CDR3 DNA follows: TGCGCCAGCAGCCACTTTAGGGGGGTGATCGGTGGTATCGAGACCCAGTACTTC.

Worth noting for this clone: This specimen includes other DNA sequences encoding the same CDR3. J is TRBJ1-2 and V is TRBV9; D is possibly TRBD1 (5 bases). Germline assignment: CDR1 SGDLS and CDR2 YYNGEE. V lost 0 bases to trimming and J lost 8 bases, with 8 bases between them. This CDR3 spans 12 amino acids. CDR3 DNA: TGTGCCAGCAGCGTAGGGGGGAGAGGCTACACCTTC. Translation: CASSVGGRGYTF.

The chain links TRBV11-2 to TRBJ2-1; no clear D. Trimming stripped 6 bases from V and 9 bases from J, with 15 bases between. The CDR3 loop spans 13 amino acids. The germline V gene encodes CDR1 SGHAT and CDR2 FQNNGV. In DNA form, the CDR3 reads TGTGCCAGCAGTTTCGATAGCATGGGTGAGCAGTTCTTC. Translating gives CASSFDSMGEQFF.

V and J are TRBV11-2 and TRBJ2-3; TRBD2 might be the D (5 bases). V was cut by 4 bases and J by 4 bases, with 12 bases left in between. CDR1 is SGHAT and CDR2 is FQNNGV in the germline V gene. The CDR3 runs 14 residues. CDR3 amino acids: CASSSRGSADTQYF. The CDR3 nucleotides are TGTGCCAGCAGCTCCCGGGGTAGCGCAGATACGCAGTATTTT.

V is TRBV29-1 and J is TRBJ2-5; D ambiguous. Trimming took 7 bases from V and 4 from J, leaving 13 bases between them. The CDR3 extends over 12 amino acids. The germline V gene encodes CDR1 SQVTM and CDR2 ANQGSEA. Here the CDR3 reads CSATLLGETQYF. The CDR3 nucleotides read TGCAGCGCCACCTTGTTAGGAGAGACCCAGTACTTC.

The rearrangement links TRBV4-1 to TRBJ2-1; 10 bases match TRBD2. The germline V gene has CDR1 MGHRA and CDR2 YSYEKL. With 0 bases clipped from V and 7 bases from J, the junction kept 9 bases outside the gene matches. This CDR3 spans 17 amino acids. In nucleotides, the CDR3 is TGCGCCAGCAGCCAAGAAAGGCTAGCGGGAGATCAGAATGAGCAGTTCTTC. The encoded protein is CASSQERLAGDQNEQFF.

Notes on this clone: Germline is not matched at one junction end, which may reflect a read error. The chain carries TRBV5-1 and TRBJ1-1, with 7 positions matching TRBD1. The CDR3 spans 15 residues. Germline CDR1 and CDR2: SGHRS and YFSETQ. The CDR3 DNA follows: TGCGCCAGCAGCCAATCCTTACAGGGGAACACTGAAACTTTCTTT. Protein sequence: CASSQSLQGNTETFF.

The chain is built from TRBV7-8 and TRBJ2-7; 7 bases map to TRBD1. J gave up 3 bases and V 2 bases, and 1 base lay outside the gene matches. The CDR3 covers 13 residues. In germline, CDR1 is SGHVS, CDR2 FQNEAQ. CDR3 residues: CASSLQGDYEQYF. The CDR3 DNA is TGTGCCAGCAGCTTACAGGGGGACTACGAGCAGTACTTC. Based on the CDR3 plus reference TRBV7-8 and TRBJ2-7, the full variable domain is GAGVSQSPRYKVAKRGQDVALRCDPISGHVSLFWYQQALGQGPEFLTYFQNEAQLDKSGLPSDRFFAERPEGSVSTLKIQRTQQEDSAVYLCASSLQGDYEQYFGPGTRLTVT.

The CDR3 reads CASTSGANTEAFF. In DNA form, the CDR3 reads TGTGCCAGCACCTCGGGGGCGAACACTGAAGCTTTCTTT. V usage is TRBV6-5 and J usage is TRBJ1-1, with a weak D call TRBD1 (6 bases). This CDR3 is 13 amino acids long. Germline V CDR1 and CDR2: MNHEY, SVGAGI. V shed 7 bases and J shed 1 base, with 10 bases lying between them.

The CDR3 loop is CASSPSTVSETQYF. CDR3 coding DNA: TGTGCCAGCAGCCCTTCGACCGTATCAGAGACCCAGTACTTC. The chain links TRBV7-6 to TRBJ2-5; D is undetermined. The germline gives CDR1 SGHVS, CDR2 FNYEAQ. This CDR3 contains 14 residues. Trimming removed 5 bases at V and 4 bases at J, with 14 bases between.

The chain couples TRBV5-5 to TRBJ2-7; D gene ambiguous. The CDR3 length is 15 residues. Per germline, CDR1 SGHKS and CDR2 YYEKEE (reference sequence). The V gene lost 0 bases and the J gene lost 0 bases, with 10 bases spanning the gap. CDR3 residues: CASSLALMSSYEQYF. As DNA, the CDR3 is TGTGCCAGCAGCTTGGCACTTATGAGCTCCTACGAGCAGTACTTC.

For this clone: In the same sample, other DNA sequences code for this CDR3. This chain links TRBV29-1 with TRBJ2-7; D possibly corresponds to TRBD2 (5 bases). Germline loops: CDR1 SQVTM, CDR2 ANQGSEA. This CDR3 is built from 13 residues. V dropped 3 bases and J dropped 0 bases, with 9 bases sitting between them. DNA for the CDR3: TGCAGCGTTGAGGCGGGCAACTCCTACGAGCAGTACTTC. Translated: CSVEAGNSYEQYF.